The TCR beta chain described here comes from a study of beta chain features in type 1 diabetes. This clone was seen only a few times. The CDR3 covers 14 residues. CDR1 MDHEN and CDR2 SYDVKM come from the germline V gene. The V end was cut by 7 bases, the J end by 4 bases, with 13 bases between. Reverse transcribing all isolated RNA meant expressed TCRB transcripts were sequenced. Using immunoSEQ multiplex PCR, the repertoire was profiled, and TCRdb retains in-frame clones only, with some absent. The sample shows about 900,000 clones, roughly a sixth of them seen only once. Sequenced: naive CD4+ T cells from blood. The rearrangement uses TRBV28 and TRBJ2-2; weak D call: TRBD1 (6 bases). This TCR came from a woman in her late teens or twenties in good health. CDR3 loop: CASNTGQATGELFF. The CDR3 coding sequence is TGTGCCAGCAATACGGGACAAGCCACCGGGGAGCTGTTTTTT.